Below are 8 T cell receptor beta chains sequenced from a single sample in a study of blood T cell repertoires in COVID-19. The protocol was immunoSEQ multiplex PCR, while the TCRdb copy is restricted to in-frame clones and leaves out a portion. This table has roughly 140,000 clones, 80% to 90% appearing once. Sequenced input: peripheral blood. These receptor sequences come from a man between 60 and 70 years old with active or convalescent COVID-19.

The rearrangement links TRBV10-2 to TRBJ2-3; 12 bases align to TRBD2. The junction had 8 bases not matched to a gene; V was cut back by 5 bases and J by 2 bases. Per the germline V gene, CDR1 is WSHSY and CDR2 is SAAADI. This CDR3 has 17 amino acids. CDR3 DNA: TGCGCCAGCAGTCCCCTGACTAGCGGGGGTCCCACAGATACGCAGTATTTT. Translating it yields CASSPLTSGGPTDTQYF.

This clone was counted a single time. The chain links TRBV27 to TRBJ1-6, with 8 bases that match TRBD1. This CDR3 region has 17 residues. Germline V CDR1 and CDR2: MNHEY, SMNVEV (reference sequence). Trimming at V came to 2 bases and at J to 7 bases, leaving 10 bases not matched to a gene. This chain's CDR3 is CASSLRAQGVLNSPLHF. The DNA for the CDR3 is TGTGCCAGCAGTTTAAGAGCACAGGGGGTTTTAAATTCACCCCTCCACTTT.

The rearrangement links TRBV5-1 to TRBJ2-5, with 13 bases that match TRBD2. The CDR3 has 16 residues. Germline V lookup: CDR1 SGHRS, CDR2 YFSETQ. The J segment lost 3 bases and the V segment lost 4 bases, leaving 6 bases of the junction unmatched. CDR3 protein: CASSPGLAGAEETQYF. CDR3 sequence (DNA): TGCGCCAGCAGCCCTGGACTAGCGGGAGCAGAAGAGACCCAGTACTTC.

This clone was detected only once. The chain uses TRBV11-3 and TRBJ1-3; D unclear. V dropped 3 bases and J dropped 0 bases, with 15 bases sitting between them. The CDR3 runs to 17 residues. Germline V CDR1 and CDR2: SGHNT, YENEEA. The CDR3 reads CASSFSGRTYSGNTIYF. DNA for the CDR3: TGTGCCAGCAGCTTTAGTGGGCGGACTTACTCTGGAAACACCATATATTTT.

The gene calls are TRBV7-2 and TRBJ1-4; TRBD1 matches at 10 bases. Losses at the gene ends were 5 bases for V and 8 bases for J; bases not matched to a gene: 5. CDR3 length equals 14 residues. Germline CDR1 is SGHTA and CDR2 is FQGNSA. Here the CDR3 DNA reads TGTGCCAGCAGCCGGGACAGGGGTTTGGAAAAACTGTTTTTT. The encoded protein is CASSRDRGLEKLFF.

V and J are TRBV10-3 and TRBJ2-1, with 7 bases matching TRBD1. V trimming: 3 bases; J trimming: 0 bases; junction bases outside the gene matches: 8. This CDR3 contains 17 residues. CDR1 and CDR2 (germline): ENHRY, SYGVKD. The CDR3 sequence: CAISESGQLDSYNEQFF. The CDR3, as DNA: TGTGCCATCAGTGAATCGGGACAGCTTGACTCCTACAATGAGCAGTTCTTC.

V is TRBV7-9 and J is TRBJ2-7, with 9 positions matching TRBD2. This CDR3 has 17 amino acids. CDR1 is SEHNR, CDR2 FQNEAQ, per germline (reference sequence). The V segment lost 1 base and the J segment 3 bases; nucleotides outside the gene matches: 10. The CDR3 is CASSLGNGLAGSYEQYV. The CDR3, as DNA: TGTGCCAGCAGCTTAGGAAATGGGCTAGCGGGGAGCTACGAGCAGTACGTC.

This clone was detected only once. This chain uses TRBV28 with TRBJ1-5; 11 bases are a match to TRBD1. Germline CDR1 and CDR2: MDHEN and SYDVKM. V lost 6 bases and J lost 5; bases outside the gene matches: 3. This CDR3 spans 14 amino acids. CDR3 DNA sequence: TGTGCCAGCAGGGGGGACAGGGGGTATCAGCCCCAGCATTTT. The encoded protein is CASRGDRGYQPQHF.